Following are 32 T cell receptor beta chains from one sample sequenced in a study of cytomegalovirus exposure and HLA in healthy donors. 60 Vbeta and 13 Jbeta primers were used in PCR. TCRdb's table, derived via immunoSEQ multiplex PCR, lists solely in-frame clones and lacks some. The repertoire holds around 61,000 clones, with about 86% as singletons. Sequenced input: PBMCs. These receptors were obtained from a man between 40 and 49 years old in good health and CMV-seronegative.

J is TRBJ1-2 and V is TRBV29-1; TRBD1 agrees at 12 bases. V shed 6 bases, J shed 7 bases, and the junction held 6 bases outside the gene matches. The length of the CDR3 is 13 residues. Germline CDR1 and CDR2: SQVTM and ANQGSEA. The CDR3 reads CSVGTGGRIGYTF. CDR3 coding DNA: TGCAGCGTCGGGACAGGGGGCCGGATTGGCTACACCTTC.

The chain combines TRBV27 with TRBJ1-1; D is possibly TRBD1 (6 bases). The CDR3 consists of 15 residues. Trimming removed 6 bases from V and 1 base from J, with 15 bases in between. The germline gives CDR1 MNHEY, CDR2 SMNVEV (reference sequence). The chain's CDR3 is CASRIGQSANTEAFF. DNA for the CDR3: TGTGCCAGCAGGATTGGACAGTCGGCGAACACTGAAGCTTTCTTT.

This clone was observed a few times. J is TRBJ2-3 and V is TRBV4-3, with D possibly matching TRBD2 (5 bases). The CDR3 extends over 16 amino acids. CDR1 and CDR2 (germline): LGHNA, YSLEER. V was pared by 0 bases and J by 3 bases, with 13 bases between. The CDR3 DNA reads TGCGCCAGCAGCCAAGACCGTCTAGCTGGGACAGATACGCAGTATTTT. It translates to CASSQDRLAGTDTQYF.

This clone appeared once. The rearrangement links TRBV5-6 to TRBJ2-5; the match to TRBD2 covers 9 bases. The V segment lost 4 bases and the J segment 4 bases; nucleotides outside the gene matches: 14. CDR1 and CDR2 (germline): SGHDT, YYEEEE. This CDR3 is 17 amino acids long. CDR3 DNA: TGTGCCAGCAGCAAAACGGCGGGGGGGCGCGTTGGAGAGACCCAGTACTTC. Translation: CASSKTAGGRVGETQYF.

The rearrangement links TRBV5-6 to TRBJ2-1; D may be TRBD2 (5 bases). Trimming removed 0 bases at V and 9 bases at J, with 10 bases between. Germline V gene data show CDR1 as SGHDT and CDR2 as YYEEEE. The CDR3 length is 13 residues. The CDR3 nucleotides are TGTGCCAGCAGCTTGGGGAGGTATGGTGAGCAGTTCTTC. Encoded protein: CASSLGRYGEQFF.

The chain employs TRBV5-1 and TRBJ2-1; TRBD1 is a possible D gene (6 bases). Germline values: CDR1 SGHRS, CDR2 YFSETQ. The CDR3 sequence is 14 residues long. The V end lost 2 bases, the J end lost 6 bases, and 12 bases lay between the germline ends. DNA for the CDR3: TGCGCCAGCAGCTTCTCTGGACAGACCAATGAGCAGTTCTTC. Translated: CASSFSGQTNEQFF.

In nucleotides, the CDR3 is TGTGCCATTGGGGGGACAGGGTTAGATACGCAGTATTTT. This translates into CAIGGTGLDTQYF. This chain connects TRBV10-3 to TRBJ2-3; TRBD1 matches at 9 bases. CDR3 length: 13 residues. The trim removed 9 bases at V and 5 bases at J, leaving 6 bases unmatched. Germline assignment: CDR1 ENHRY and CDR2 SYGVKD.

The CDR3 nucleotides are TGTGCCAGCAGCCAAGTCGCAGGGAACTATGGCTACACCTTC. Translating gives CASSQVAGNYGYTF. This chain links TRBV14 with TRBJ1-2, with D possibly matching TRBD1 (5 bases). V dropped 1 base and J dropped 2 bases, with 8 bases sitting between them. This CDR3 is 14 amino acids long. The germline V gene has CDR1 SGHDN and CDR2 FVKESK.

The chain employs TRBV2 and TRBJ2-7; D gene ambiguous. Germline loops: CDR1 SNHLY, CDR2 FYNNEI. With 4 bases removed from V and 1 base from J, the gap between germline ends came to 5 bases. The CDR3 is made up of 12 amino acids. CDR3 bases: TGTGCCAGCAGTGTCGGTTCCTACGAGCAGTACTTC. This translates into CASSVGSYEQYF. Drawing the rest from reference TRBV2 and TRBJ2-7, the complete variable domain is EPEVTQTPSHQVTQMGQEVILRCVPISNHLYFYWYRQILGQKVEFLVSFYNNEISEKSEIFDDQFSVERPDGSNFTLKIRSTKLEDSAMYFCASSVGSYEQYFGPGTRLTVT.

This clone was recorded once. Here the CDR3 DNA reads TGCAGCGTCGACAGGGGCCAAGAGACCCAGTACTTC. Its protein is CSVDRGQETQYF. The chain employs TRBV29-1 and TRBJ2-5, with 8 bases matching TRBD1. V lost 6 bases and J lost 1; bases outside the gene matches: 1. Germline CDR1 reads SQVTM; CDR2 reads ANQGSEA. The CDR3 is made up of 12 amino acids.

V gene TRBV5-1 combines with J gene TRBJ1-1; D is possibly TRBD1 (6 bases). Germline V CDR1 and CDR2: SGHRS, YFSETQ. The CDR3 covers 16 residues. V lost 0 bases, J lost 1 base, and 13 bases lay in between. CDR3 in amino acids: CASSLAFQDRNTEAFF. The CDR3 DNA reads TGCGCCAGCAGCTTGGCCTTTCAGGACAGGAACACTGAAGCTTTCTTT.

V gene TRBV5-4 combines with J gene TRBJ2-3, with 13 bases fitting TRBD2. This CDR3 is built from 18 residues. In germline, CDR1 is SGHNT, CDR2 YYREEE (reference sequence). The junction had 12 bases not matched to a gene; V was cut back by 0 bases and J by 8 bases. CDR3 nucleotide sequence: TGTGCCAGCAGCTTGGGCGGAACTAGCGGGGGGGTGGTTGGTACGCAGTATTTT. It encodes CASSLGGTSGGVVGTQYF.

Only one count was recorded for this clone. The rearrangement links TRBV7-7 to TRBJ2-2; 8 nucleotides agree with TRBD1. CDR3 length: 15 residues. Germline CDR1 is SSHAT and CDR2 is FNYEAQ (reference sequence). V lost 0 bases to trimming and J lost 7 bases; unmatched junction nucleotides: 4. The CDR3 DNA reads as TGTGCCAGCAGCTTAGCGACAGGGGAAGGCGGGGAGCTGTTTTTT. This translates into CASSLATGEGGELFF.

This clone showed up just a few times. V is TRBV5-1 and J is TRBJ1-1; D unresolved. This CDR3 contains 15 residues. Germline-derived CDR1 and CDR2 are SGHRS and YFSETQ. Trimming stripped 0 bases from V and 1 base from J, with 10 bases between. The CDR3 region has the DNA TGCGCCAGCAGCTTGGCAATACGAGAGAACACTGAAGCTTTCTTT. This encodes CASSLAIRENTEAFF.

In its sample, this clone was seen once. This chain's CDR3 is CASSRPGGSSYNEQFF. CDR3 nucleotides: TGTGCCAGCAGCCGTCCGGGTGGAAGCTCCTACAATGAGCAGTTCTTC. The chain is built from TRBV5-8 and TRBJ2-1, with D unresolved. CDR1 is SGHTS and CDR2 is YDEGEE in the germline V gene. CDR3 length: 16 residues. The V and J ends lost 4 bases and 0 bases respectively, with 14 bases between them.

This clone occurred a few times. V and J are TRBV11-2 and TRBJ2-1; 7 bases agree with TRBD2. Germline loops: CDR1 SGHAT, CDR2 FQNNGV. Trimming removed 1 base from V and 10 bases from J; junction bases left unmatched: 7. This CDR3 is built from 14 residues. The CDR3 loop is CASSLVELAWEQFF. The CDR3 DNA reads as TGTGCCAGCAGCTTAGTGGAACTAGCGTGGGAGCAGTTCTTC.

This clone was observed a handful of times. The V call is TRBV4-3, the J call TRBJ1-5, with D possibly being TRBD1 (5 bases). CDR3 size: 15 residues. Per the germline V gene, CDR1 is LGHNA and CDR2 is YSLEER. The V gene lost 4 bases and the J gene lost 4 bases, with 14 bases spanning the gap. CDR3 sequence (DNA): TGCGCCAGCAGCCTTGGGGCGGACGCGAATCAGCCCCAGCATTTT. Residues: CASSLGADANQPQHF.

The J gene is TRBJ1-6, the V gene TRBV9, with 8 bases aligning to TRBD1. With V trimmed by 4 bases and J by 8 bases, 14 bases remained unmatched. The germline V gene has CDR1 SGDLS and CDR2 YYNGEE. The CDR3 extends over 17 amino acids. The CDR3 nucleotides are TGTGCCAGCAGCCCCTACCCGGGACAGGTTTGGGATTCACCCCTCCACTTT. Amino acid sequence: CASSPYPGQVWDSPLHF.

For the CDR3, the DNA is TGTGCCAGCAGCTTGGCCACAGGATCCTACGAGCAGTACTTC. The encoded protein is CASSLATGSYEQYF. The rearrangement joins TRBV5-4 to TRBJ2-7; a weak D match, TRBD1 (5 bases). Between the trimmed V and J ends, which lost 0 bases and 1 base, there was a span of 8 bases. The CDR3 extends over 14 amino acids. CDR1 is SGHNT, CDR2 YYREEE, per germline (reference sequence).

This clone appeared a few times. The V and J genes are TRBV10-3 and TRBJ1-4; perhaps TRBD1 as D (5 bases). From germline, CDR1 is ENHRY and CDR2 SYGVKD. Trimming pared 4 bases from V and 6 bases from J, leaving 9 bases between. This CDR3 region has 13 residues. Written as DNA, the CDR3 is TGTGCCATCAGTGGTGCGGGGGATGAAAAACTGTTTTTT. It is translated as CAISGAGDEKLFF.

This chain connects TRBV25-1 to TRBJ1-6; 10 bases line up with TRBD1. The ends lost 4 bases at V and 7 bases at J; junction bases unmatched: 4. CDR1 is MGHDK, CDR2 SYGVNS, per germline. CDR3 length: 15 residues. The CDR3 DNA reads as TGTGCCAGCAGTGCCGGACAGGGGGGAAATTCACCCCTCCACTTT. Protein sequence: CASSAGQGGNSPLHF.

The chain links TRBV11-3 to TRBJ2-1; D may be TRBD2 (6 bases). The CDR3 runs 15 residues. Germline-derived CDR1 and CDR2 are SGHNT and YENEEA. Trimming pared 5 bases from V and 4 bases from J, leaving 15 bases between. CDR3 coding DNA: TGTGCCAGCAGCCCCCCGGGGGTTTCATACAATGAGCAGTTCTTC. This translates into CASSPPGVSYNEQFF.

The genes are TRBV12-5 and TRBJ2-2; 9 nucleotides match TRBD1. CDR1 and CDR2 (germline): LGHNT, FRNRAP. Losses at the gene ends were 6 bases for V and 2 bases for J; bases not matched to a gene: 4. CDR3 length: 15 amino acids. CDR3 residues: CASGTGQGNTGELFF. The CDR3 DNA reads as TGTGCTAGTGGAACGGGACAGGGAAACACCGGGGAGCTGTTTTTT.

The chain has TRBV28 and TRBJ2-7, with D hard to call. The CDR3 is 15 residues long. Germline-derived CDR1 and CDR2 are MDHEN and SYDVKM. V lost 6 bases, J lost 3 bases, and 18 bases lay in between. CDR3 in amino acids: CASRTRGSRLYEQYV. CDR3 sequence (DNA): TGTGCCAGCAGAACGAGAGGCAGTAGGCTCTACGAGCAGTACGTC.

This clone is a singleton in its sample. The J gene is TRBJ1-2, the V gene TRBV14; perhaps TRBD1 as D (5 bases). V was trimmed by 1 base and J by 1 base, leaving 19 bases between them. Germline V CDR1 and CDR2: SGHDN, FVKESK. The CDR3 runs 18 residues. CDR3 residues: CASSQVRGPGPNNYGYTF. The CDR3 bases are TGTGCCAGCAGCCAAGTGAGAGGTCCAGGGCCTAATAACTATGGCTACACCTTC.

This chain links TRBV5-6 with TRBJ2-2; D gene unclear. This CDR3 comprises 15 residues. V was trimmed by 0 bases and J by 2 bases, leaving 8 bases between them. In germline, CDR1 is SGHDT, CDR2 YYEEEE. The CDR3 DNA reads TGTGCCAGCAGCTTGGTGCAGGCCAACACCGGGGAGCTGTTTTTT. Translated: CASSLVQANTGELFF. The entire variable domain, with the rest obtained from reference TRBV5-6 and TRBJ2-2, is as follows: DAGVTQSPTHLIKTRGQQVTLRCSPKSGHDTVSWYQQALGQGPQFIFQYYEEEERQRGNFPDRFSGHQFPNYSSELNVNALLLGDSALYLCASSLVQANTGELFFGEGSRLTVL.

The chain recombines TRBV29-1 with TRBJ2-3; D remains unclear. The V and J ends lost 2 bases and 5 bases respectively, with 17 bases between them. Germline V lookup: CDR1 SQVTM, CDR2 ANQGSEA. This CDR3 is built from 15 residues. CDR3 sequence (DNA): TGCAGCGTTGAAAGGAAAGGCAGTTCAGGAGATACGCAGTATTTT. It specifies CSVERKGSSGDTQYF.

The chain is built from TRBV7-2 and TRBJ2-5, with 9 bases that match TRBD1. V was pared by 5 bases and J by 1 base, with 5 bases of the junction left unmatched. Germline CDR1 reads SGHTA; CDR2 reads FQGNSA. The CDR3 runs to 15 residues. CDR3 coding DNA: TGTGCCAGCAGCCTGGGGACAGGGCCCCAAGAGACCCAGTACTTC. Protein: CASSLGTGPQETQYF.

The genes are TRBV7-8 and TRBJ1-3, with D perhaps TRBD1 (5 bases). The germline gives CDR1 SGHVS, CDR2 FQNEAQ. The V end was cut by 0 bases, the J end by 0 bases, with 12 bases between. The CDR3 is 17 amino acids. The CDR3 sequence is CASSLALGQYSGNTIYF. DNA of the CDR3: TGTGCCAGCAGCTTAGCTCTAGGACAATACTCTGGAAACACCATATATTTT.

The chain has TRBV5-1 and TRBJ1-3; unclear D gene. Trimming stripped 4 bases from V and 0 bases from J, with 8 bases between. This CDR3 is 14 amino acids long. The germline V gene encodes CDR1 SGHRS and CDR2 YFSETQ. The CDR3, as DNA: TGCGCCAGCAGCACACAGAGCTCTGGAAACACCATATATTTT. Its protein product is CASSTQSSGNTIYF.

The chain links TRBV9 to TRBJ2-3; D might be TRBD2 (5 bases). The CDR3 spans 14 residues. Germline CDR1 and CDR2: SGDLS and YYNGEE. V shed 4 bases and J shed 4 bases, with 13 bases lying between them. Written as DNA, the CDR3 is TGTGCCAGCAGCCCCCACCTAGCATCAGATACGCAGTATTTT. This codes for CASSPHLASDTQYF.

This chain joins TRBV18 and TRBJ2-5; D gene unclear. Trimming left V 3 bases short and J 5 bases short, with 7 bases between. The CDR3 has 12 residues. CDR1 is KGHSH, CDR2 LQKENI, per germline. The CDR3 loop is CASSPRMETQYF. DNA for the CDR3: TGTGCCAGCTCACCTAGAATGGAGACCCAGTACTTC.